This T cell receptor beta chain was captured by sequencing in a study of identical twins. This clonotype was detected ten times or more. This CDR3 spans 12 amino acids. TCRdb called the 5' RACE reads again in MiXCR, with one record for every CDR3 protein. The repertoire has 700,000 to 950,000 distinct CDR3 sequences, about 12% of them found once; the top ten carry about 1.5%. This sample was also put to use in a study of yellow fever vaccine responses in identical twins.

The specimen was PBMCs. This TCR derives from a woman aged 18-29 years in good health. The chain carries TRBV21-1 and TRBJ1-4; the table's D call TRBD1 went unverified against the DNA. TRBV21-1 is a listed pseudogene. Written as DNA, the CDR3 is TGTGCCACCGCCCGGGATTGGGTAAAACTGTTTTTT. It encodes CATARDWVKLFF.